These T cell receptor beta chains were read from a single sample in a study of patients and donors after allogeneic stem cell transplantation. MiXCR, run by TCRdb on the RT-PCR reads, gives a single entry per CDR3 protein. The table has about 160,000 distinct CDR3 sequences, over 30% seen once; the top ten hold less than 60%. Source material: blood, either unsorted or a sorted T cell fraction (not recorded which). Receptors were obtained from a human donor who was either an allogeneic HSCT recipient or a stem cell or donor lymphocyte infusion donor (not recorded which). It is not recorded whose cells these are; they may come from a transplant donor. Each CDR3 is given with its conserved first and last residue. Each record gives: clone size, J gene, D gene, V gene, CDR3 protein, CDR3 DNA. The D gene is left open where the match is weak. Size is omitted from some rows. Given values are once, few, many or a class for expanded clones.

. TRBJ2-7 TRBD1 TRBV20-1 CSARDSDRGSYEQYF TGCAGTGCTAGAGACTCGGACAGGGGCTCCTACGAGCAGTACTTC
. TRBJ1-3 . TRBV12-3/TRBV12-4 CASSLSGGHTDSGNTIYF TGTGCCAGCAGCCTCTCCGGGGGACACACCGACTCTGGAAACACCATATATTTT
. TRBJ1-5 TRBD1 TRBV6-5 CASSRTGTLNQPQHF TGTGCCAGCAGTCGGACAGGGACCCTTAATCAGCCCCAGCATTTT
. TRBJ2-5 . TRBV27 CASSRREQETQYF TGTGCCAGCAGTAGGAGGGAACAAGAGACCCAGTACTTC
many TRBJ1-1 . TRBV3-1 CASRQGHEAFF TGTGCCAGCAGGCAGGGGCATGAAGCTTTCTTT
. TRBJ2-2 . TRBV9 CASSVRSTGELFF TGTGCCAGCAGCGTCCGCAGCACCGGGGAGCTGTTTTTT
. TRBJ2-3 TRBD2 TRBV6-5 CASSYSGGAPSSTDTQYF TGTGCCAGCAGTTACTCCGGGGGGGCCCCATCTAGCACAGATACGCAGTATTTT
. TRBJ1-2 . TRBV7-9 CASSQRQVGGYTF TGTGCCAGCAGCCAAAGACAGGTTGGCGGCTACACCTTC
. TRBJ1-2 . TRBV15 CATSRNRQRYGYTF TGTGCCACCAGCAGAAATAGACAGAGATATGGCTACACCTTC
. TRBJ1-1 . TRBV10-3 CASIGINTEAFF TGTGCCAGTATAGGCATTAACACTGAAGCTTTCTTT
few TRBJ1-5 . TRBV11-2 CASSLRGGADQPQHF TGTGCCAGCAGCTTAAGGGGGGGCGCGGATCAGCCCCAGCATTTT
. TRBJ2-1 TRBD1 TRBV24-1 CATSDPDRAPYNEQFF TGTGCCACCAGTGACCCTGACAGGGCCCCCTACAATGAGCAGTTCTTC
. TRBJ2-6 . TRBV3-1 CASRSSGANVLTF TGTGCCAGCAGGTCGTCTGGGGCCAACGTCCTGACTTTC
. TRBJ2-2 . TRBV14 CASSQDNVRGGELFF TGTGCCAGCAGCCAAGATAATGTGCGTGGGGGGGAGCTGTTTTTT
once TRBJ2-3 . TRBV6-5 CASSLNRVLTDTQYF TGTGCCAGCAGTTTAAACAGGGTCCTCACAGATACGCAGTATTTT
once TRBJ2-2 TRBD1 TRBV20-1 CSASPQGWTGELFF TGCAGTGCTAGCCCACAGGGGTGGACCGGGGAGCTGTTTTTT
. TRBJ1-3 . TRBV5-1 CASSLALGDVSGNTIYF TGCGCCAGCAGCTTGGCGTTAGGGGACGTCTCTGGAAACACCATATATTTT
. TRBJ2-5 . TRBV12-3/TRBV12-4 CASSPSQETQYF TGTGCCAGCAGTCCTTCGCAAGAGACCCAGTACTTC
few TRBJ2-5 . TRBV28 CASSHLRVLIQETQYF TGTGCCAGCAGCCATCTCCGAGTGCTGATACAAGAGACCCAGTACTTC
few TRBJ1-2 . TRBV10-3 CAISESNQGFDIYGYTF TGTGCCATCAGTGAGTCGAATCAGGGTTTCGACATCTATGGCTACACCTTC
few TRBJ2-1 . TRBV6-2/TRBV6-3 CASGNRVFLPPNEQFF TGTGCCAGCGGAAACCGGGTCTTCCTCCCCCCCAATGAGCAGTTCTTC
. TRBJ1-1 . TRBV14 CASSQEVGGPNTEAFF TGTGCCAGCAGCCAAGAAGTAGGGGGTCCGAACACTGAAGCTTTCTTT
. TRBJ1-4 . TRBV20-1 CSAREGRVVTNEKLFF TGCAGTGCTAGGGAGGGGAGGGTAGTAACTAATGAAAAACTGTTTTTT
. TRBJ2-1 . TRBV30 CAWSLWGEQFF TGTGCCTGGAGTTTGTGGGGTGAGCAGTTCTTC
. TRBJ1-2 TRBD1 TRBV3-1 CASRRQGTNYGYTF TGTGCCAGCAGACGACAGGGTACCAACTATGGCTACACCTTC
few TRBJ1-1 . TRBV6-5 CASSYGLYRATEAFF TGTGCCAGCAGTTACGGTTTGTACAGGGCCACTGAAGCTTTCTTT
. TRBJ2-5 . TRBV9 CASSVGPVQETQYF TGTGCCAGCAGCGTAGGGCCAGTCCAAGAGACCCAGTACTTC
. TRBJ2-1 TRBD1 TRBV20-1 CSATRDSRRNEQFF TGCAGTGCTACTCGGGACAGCAGACGAAATGAGCAGTTCTTC
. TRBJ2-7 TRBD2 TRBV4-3 CASSQEVAGDDEQYF TGCGCCAGCAGCCAAGAGGTGGCGGGGGACGACGAGCAGTACTTC
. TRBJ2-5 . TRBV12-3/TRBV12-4 CASSGPWKTQYF TGTGCCAGCAGCGGGCCCTGGAAGACCCAGTACTTC
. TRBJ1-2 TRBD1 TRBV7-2 CASSFRDRPPGYGYTF TGTGCCAGCAGCTTCCGGGACAGGCCGCCTGGATATGGCTACACCTTC
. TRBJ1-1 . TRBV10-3 CAIKGDLYLPNTEAFF TGTGCCATCAAGGGGGACCTTTATTTGCCGAACACTGAAGCTTTCTTT
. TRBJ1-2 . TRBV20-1 CSARTYPGGPYGYTF TGCAGTGCTAGAACGTACCCTGGGGGCCCCTATGGCTACACCTTC
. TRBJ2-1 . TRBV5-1 CASSLAIASSNEQFF TGCGCCAGCAGCTTGGCCATTGCCAGTTCGAATGAGCAGTTCTTC
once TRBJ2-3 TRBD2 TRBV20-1 CSARESGGADTQYF TGCAGTGCTAGAGAAAGCGGGGGAGCAGATACGCAGTATTTT
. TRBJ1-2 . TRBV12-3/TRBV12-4 CASSQLQVNYGYTF TGTGCCAGCAGCCAACTACAGGTGAACTATGGCTACACCTTC
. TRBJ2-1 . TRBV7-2 CASSLGSQFF TGTGCCAGCAGCTTAGGGTCACAGTTCTTC
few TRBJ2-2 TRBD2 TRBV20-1 CSAMLRGATGELFF TGCAGTGCTATGTTGCGGGGGGCCACCGGGGAGCTGTTTTTT
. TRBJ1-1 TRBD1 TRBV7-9 CASSFAGGDTEAFF TGTGCCAGCAGCTTCGCAGGGGGGGACACTGAAGCTTTCTTT
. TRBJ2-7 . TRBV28 CASRGFEQYF TGTGCCAGCCGGGGCTTCGAGCAGTACTTC
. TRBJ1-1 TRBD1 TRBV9 CASRGQGTAFF TGTGCCAGCAGGGGACAGGGCACAGCTTTCTTT
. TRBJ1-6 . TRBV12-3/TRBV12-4 CASSLVGGVFSPLHF TGTGCCAGCAGTTTAGTCGGAGGGGTATTCTCACCCCTCCACTTT
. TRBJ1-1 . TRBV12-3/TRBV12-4 CASSLELMNTEAFF TGTGCCAGCAGTTTGGAGCTCATGAACACTGAAGCTTTCTTT
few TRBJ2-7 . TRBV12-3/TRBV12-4 CASRGVYEQYF TGTGCCAGCCGAGGGGTCTACGAGCAGTACTTC
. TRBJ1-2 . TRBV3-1 CASSHTNNYGYTF TGTGCCAGCAGCCACACGAATAACTATGGCTACACCTTC
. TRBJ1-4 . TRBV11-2 CASSLIQGPMELFF TGTGCCAGCAGCTTAATCCAGGGCCCCATGGAACTGTTTTTT
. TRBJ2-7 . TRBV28 CASTLITAPYEQYF TGTGCCAGCACCCTCATCACGGCTCCCTACGAGCAGTACTTC
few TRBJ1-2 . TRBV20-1 CSARDRLQLFYGYTF TGCAGTGCTAGAGATCGATTACAGCTTTTCTATGGCTACACCTTC